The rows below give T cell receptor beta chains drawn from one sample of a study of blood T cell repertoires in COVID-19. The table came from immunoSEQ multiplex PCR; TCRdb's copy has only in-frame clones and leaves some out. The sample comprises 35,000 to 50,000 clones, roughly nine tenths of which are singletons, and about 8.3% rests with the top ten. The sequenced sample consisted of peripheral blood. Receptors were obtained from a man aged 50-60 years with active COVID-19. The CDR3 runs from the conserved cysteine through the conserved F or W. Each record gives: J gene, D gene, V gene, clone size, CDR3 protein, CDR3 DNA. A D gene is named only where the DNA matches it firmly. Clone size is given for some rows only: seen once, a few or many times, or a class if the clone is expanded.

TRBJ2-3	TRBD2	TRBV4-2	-	CASSQGLAGPSDTQYF	TGTGCCAGCAGCCAAGGGCTAGCGGGACCTTCTGATACGCAGTATTTT
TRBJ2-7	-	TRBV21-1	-	CASSKGPFRQADYEQYF	TGTGCCAGCAGCAAAGGGCCGTTCAGACAGGCGGACTACGAGCAGTACTTC
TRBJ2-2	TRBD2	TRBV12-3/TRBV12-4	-	CASRPGGSGELFF	TGTGCCAGCCGACCCGGGGGGTCCGGGGAGCTGTTTTTT
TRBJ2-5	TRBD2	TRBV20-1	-	CSASSSGRREETQYF	TGCAGTGCTAGTTCTAGCGGGAGAAGAGAAGAGACCCAGTACTTC
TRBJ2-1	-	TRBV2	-	CASHQADYSYNEQFF	TGTGCCAGCCACCAAGCGGACTACTCCTACAATGAGCAGTTCTTC
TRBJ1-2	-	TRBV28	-	CASSLSSSNYGYTF	TGTGCCAGCAGTTTATCATCCAGTAACTATGGCTACACCTTC
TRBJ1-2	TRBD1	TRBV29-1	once	CSVPGQGARGYTF	TGCAGCGTGCCGGGACAGGGGGCTAGAGGCTACACCTTC
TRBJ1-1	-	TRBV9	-	CASSVVGESDAFF	TGTGCCAGCAGCGTAGTAGGCGAGAGCGACGCTTTCTTT
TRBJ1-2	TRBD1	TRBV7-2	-	CASSGPGQAPYTF	TGTGCCAGCAGCGGTCCGGGACAGGCGCCCTACACCTTC
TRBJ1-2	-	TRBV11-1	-	CASSAGPNYGYTF	TGTGCCAGCAGCGCCGGTCCTAACTATGGCTACACCTTC
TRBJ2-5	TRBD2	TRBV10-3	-	CAISGSGNIGETQYF	TGTGCCATCAGCGGTAGCGGGAACATCGGTGAGACCCAGTACTTC
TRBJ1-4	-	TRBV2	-	CASTARLGTSSEKLFF	TGTGCCAGCACCGCCCGATTGGGGACTAGCTCTGAAAAACTGTTTTTT
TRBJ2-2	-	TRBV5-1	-	CASRNLGDTGELFF	TGCGCCAGCAGAAACCTCGGGGACACCGGGGAGCTGTTTTTT
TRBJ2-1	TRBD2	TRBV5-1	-	CASSRGTSGGYNEQFF	TGCGCCAGCAGCCGAGGGACTAGCGGGGGGTACAATGAGCAGTTCTTC
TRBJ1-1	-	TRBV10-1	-	CASSESGGGAFF	TGCGCCAGCAGTGAGTCGGGGGGGGGCGCTTTCTTT
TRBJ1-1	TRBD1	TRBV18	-	CASSPETGQGNTEAFF	TGTGCCAGCTCACCCGAAACGGGACAGGGGAACACTGAAGCTTTCTTT
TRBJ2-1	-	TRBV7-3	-	CASSLGGGLPNEQFF	TGTGCCAGCAGCTTAGGGGGCGGCCTGCCGAATGAGCAGTTCTTC
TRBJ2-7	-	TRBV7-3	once	CASSPGGPGEQYF	TGTGCCAGCAGCCCCGGGGGACCGGGGGAGCAGTACTTC
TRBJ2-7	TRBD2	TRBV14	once	CASSQDAYAGGPYEQYF	TGTGCCAGCAGCCAAGATGCGTATGCGGGAGGGCCCTACGAGCAGTACTTC
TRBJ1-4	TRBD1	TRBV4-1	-	CASSQAPRQGVNEKLFF	TGCGCCAGCAGCCAAGCCCCTAGACAGGGCGTCAACGAAAAACTGTTTTTT
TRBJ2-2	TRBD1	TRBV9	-	CASSVLPAGQGAIGELFF	TGTGCCAGCAGCGTCCTCCCGGCTGGACAGGGGGCAATCGGGGAGCTGTTTTTT
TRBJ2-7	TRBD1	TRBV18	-	CASSVGQALYEQYF	TGTGCCAGCTCGGTGGGACAGGCGCTCTACGAGCAGTACTTC